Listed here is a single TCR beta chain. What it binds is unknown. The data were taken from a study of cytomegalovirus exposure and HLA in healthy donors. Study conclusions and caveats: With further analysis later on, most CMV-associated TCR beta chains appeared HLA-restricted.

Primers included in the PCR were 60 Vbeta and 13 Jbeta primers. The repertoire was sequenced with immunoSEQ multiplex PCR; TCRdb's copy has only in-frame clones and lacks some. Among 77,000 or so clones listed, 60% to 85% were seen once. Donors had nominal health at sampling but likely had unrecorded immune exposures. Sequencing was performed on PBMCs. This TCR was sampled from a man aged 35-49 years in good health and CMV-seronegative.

The CDR3 region has the DNA TGTGCCAGTAGTATTTACGTTGGGGACTCAAATACGCAGTATTTT. Its protein is CASSIYVGDSNTQYF. This chain links TRBV19 with TRBJ2-3, with a possible D match to TRBD2 (6 bases). Germline CDR1 is LNHDA and CDR2 is SQIVND (reference sequence). This CDR3 is built from 15 residues. V dropped 3 bases and J dropped 7 bases, with 17 bases sitting between them.